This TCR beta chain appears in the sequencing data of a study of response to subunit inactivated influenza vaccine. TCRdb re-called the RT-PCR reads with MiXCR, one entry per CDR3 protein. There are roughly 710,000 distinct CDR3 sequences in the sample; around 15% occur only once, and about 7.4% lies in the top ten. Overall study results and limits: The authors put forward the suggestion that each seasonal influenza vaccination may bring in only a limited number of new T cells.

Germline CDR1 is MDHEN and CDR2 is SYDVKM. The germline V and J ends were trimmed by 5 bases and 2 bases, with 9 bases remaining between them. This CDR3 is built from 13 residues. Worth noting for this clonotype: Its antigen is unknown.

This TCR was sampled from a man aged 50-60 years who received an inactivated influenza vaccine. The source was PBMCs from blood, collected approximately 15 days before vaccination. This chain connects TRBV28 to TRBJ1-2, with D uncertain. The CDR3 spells CASSRPGNYGYTF. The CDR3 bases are TGTGCCAGCAGTAGACCAGGCAACTATGGCTACACCTTC.